This note documents a single T cell receptor (beta chain) sequence. Its antigen is not known. Germline V gene lookup returns CDR1 SNHLY and CDR2 FYNNEI. V lost 3 bases and J lost 7, with 6 bases in between. The CDR3 has 12 residues. This cohort consisted of healthy bone marrow donors. The sample is drawn from a study of cytomegalovirus exposure and HLA in healthy donors. Study-level results: Reportedly, diagnosis of cytomegalovirus status by the classifier showed high specificity and sensitivity.

PCR primers comprised 60 Vbeta and 13 Jbeta primers. The table came from immunoSEQ multiplex PCR; TCRdb's copy has only in-frame clones and leaves some out. The sample holds under 150,000 clones; about 10% are singletons and the top ten take roughly 3%. The chain combines TRBV2 with TRBJ2-2, with D hard to call. The TCR sequence derives from a man aged 30 to 39 in good health and CMV-seronegative. Source material: PBMCs. The DNA of the CDR3 is TGTGCCAGCAGTGACCCGAGCGGGGAGCTGTTTTTT. Protein sequence: CASSDPSGELFF.